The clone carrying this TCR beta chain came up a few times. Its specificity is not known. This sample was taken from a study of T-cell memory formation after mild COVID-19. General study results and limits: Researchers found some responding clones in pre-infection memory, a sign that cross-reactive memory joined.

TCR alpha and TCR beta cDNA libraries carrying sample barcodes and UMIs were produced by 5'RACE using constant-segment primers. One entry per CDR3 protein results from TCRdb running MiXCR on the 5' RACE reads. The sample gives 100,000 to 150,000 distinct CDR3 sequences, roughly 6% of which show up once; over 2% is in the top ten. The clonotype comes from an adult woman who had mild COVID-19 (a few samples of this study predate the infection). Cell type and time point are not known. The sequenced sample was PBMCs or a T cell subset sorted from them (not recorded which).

Here the CDR3 DNA reads TGCGCCAGCAGCTGGCCTTTGCGGAATGAGCAGTTCTTC. Translating it yields CASSWPLRNEQFF. The V and J genes are TRBV5-1 and TRBJ2-1; D is undetermined. The ends were cut back, 3 bases at V and 7 bases at J, with 11 bases in the middle. The CDR3 consists of 13 residues. CDR1 and CDR2 (germline): SGHRS, YFSETQ.